This TCR beta chain was obtained from a study of OX40 agonist ivuxolimab in advanced cancers. About the investigation overall: Ivuxolimab was an agonistic, fully human IgG2 monoclonal antibody directed against OX40 (CD134), a costimulatory receptor. Intravenous ivuxolimab was administered to patients every 2 weeks at six dose levels: 0.01, 0.1, 0.3, 1.5, 3 and 10 mg/kg. Of the roughly 52 dose-escalation patients, hepatocellular carcinoma was present in approximately 20, melanoma in approximately 15, renal cell carcinoma in 9 and head and neck cancer in 9. The dose-escalation cohort was around 84% male with a mean age of roughly 60 years, ranging from about 23 to 85. Patients were allowed to have had prior anti-PD-1, anti-PD-L1 or anti-CTLA-4 therapy, and approximately 40% of the dose-escalation patients had been treated with checkpoint inhibitors. Partial responses occurred in three dose-escalation patients, of whom one had hepatocellular carcinoma and two had cutaneous melanoma. Peripheral TCRbeta sequencing was intended to test whether TCR sequence diversity was altered and clonal T-cell expansion was caused by ivuxolimab. The paper reports the monotherapy dose-escalation portion (N of about 54 patients) of the phase I ivuxolimab trial.

What the research found in general, with its limitations: In the 0.1-3.0 mg/kg groups, partial responders were among the patients with the lowest normalized peripheral clonal expansion, particularly in CD8+ T cells. Clonal expansion of both CD4+ and CD8+ blood T cells was observed from baseline to week 6 at doses 0.1 to 3.0 mg/kg. Low levels of normalized T-cell clonal expansion were also seen in some nonresponding patients. The antigen specificity of the peripheral T cells that underwent clonal expansion was not determined. After ivuxolimab, CD8+ T cells had more expanded clones than CD4+ T cells on average.

To sequence the TCRbeta CDR3 region, genomic DNA was isolated from the sorted cells. The immunoSEQ Assay was used to sequence the TCRbeta CDR3 regions. The table was pulled from immuneACCESS by TCRdb, which kept in-frame rearrangements only. Such tables lose some clones; where checked, under half of the loss comes from unresolved V genes, and the rest has no known cause. The sample yields about 83,000 clones; around 84% were counted once. The ten largest clones add up to roughly 1.7% of the sample. For CDR1 and CDR2, the germline V gene lists MNHNS and SASEGT. The junction shows trimming of 4 bases on V and 3 bases on J, plus 12 bases between the germline ends. The CDR3 contains 14 residues, cysteine and phenylalanine counted. Only the CDR3 DNA is retained, 42 bases long and in frame from the first base. Patients with a history of autoimmune disease or receiving systemic immunosuppression were excluded from the trial. In every dose cohort, peripheral blood was drawn for TCR sequencing at baseline, cycle 4 day 1, and cycle 7 day 1. The samples were taken from a phase I, first-in-human, multicenter, open-label dose-escalation trial of ivuxolimab. Adults with locally advanced or metastatic melanoma, renal cell carcinoma, hepatocellular carcinoma or head and neck squamous cell carcinoma were enrolled in the trial. Before TCR sequencing, CD4+ T cells and CD8+ T cells were sorted from peripheral blood as separate populations.

The sample holds one count of this clone. The target of this receptor is not known. Base-call qualities are not available, and no considerably larger clone is one nucleotide away. The sequences come from CD4+ or CD8+ T cells sorted from blood, collected in a trial of the OX40 agonist ivuxolimab. This sequence originates from an adult with an advanced solid tumor such as melanoma, head and neck, liver or kidney cancer. This chain is built from TRBV6-1 and TRBJ1-1, with the D gene too uncertain to name. The CDR3 has the sequence CASSALARDTEAFF. At the DNA level, the sequence is TGTGCCAGCAGTGCGCTCGCCCGGGACACTGAAGCTTTCTTT.